This T cell receptor beta chain was sequenced in a study of T cells in Graves' hyperthyroidism and ophthalmopathy. The TCR beta CDR3 regions underwent amplification using RNA transcripts as the source. HTBI primers drove first-round RT-PCR of the TCR CDR3. In TCRdb, the multiplex PCR reads were re-called with MiXCR into one record per CDR3 protein. The top ten hold approximately 3.9% of the sample, which has approximately 630,000 distinct CDR3 sequences, 15% to 20% seen once. This clonotype was detected only a few times. Its specificity is not known. Study results and caveats: Expanded thyroid clonotypes (above 0.001) were mostly also found in blood.

Patients aged 18 to 65 had newly diagnosed hyperthyroidism lasting under 2 months. Clinical symptoms, serum thyroxine, TRAb, thyroid ultrasound and orbital computed tomography informed diagnoses. Germline lookup yields CDR1 LGHDT and CDR2 YNNKEL (reference sequence). Trimming stripped 4 bases from V and 0 bases from J, with 12 bases between. The CDR3 sequence is 16 residues long. The clonotype originates from a woman in her 30s with Graves' hyperthyroidism. Sequencing was done on a sample of blood. The V gene is TRBV3-1, the J gene TRBJ1-4; D is ambiguous. CDR3 in DNA: TGTGCCAGCAGCCCGGCCGAGGCAGCAACTAATGAAAAACTGTTTTTT. Translation: CASSPAEAATNEKLFF. Full variable domain (outside the CDR3, taken from reference TRBV3-1 and TRBJ1-4): DTAVSQTPKYLVTQMGNDKSIKCEQNLGHDTMYWYKQDSKKFLKIMFSYNNKELIINETVPNRFSPKSPDKAHLNLHINSLELGDSAVYFCASSPAEAATNEKLFFGSGTQLSVL.